Listed below are T cell receptor beta chains from one sample, sequenced in a study of response to subunit inactivated influenza vaccine. Via MiXCR, TCRdb re-called the RT-PCR reads, giving one row per CDR3 protein. The sample has under 800,000 distinct CDR3 sequences, 14% seen once; the top ten hold around 6.5%. Sample: PBMCs from blood, taken 14 to 15 days before vaccination. The receptors were sampled from a man aged 45-65 years who received an inactivated influenza vaccine. Both conserved end residues are part of each CDR3. A D gene is named only where the DNA matches it firmly. Clone size is stated in some rows and not others, as once, few, many or a class when expanded.

v_call	clone_size	d_call	j_call	cdr3_aa	cdr3_nt
TRBV20-1	few	TRBD1	TRBJ1-6	CSAREGQAYNSPLHF	TGCAGTGCTAGAGAGGGACAGGCCTATAATTCACCCCTCCACTTT
TRBV12-3/TRBV12-4	few	TRBD1	TRBJ2-5	CASSQTGVGTQYF	TGTGCCAGCAGCCAAACAGGGGTTGGGACCCAGTACTTC
TRBV6-1	-	-	TRBJ2-4	CASSLDRVTKNIQYF	TGTGCCAGCAGTCTAGACCGGGTAACCAAAAACATTCAGTACTTC
TRBV20-1	few	-	TRBJ1-5	CSAKQGEGQPQHF	TGCAGTGCCAAACAGGGTGAAGGTCAGCCCCAGCATTTT
TRBV25-1	few	-	TRBJ1-2	CASTAGPGDGYTF	TGTGCCAGTACCGCGGGGCCCGGTGATGGCTACACCTTC
TRBV7-8	many	-	TRBJ1-1	CASSLVVGNTEAFF	TGTGCCAGCAGCTTAGTTGTGGGAAACACTGAAGCTTTCTTT
TRBV7-2	-	TRBD1	TRBJ2-5	CASTHRGNQETQYF	TGTGCCAGCACCCACAGGGGGAATCAAGAGACCCAGTACTTC
TRBV20-1	-	-	TRBJ2-3	CSAPTLDTQYF	TGCAGTGCCCCGACTTTAGATACGCAGTATTTT
TRBV29-1	few	-	TRBJ2-2	CSAGANTGELFF	TGCAGCGCAGGTGCGAACACCGGGGAGCTGTTTTTT
TRBV6-1	few	TRBD2	TRBJ2-7	CASTRGGGPYEQYF	TGTGCCAGCACCCGCGGGGGTGGTCCCTACGAGCAGTACTTC
TRBV6-5	-	TRBD1	TRBJ2-3	CASSSGQVLRDTQYF	TGTGCCAGCAGTTCGGGACAGGTTCTTCGGGATACGCAGTATTTT
TRBV6-5	few	-	TRBJ2-7	CASSYTQGGGREQYF	TGTGCCAGCAGTTACACACAGGGAGGGGGTCGCGAGCAGTACTTC
TRBV28	many	TRBD1	TRBJ1-1	CASSLGTGGMWGTEAFF	TGTGCCAGCAGTTTAGGGACAGGGGGCATGTGGGGCACTGAAGCTTTCTTT
TRBV20-1	many	TRBD2	TRBJ2-2	CSARDFGREPTNTGELFF	TGCAGTGCTAGAGATTTCGGGCGGGAGCCGACTAACACCGGGGAGCTGTTTTTT
TRBV6-1	few	TRBD1	TRBJ1-6	CASSRDRGGSPLHF	TGTGCCAGCAGTCGGGACAGGGGAGGTTCACCCCTCCACTTT
TRBV10-3	-	TRBD2	TRBJ2-2	CAIRASGRDTGELFF	TGTGCCATCAGGGCTAGCGGGAGGGACACCGGGGAGCTGTTTTTT
TRBV11-2	few	-	TRBJ1-2	CASSSRARVYSYTF	TGTGCCAGCAGCTCTCGCGCGCGAGTTTATAGCTACACCTTC
TRBV5-4	-	-	TRBJ1-2	CASSSRANYGYTF	TGTGCCAGCAGTTCCAGAGCTAACTATGGCTACACCTTC
TRBV5-6	few	TRBD1	TRBJ2-3	CASSSGYGQGGTDTQYF	TGTGCCAGCAGCTCAGGATACGGACAGGGGGGAACAGATACGCAGTATTTT
TRBV2	many	TRBD2	TRBJ2-2	CASRGGLAGFNGELFF	TGTGCCAGCAGAGGGGGACTAGCGGGGTTCAACGGGGAGCTGTTTTTT
TRBV5-1	-	-	TRBJ2-1	CASSPALPVDEQFF	TGCGCCAGCAGCCCGGCACTGCCCGTGGATGAGCAGTTCTTC
TRBV7-9	-	-	TRBJ2-1	CASSDSGLIEQFF	TGTGCCAGCAGCGACTCAGGGTTAATTGAGCAGTTCTTC
TRBV24-1	many	TRBD2	TRBJ2-3	CATSDPGLAGEADTQYF	TGTGCCACCAGTGACCCTGGACTAGCGGGAGAGGCAGATACGCAGTATTTT
TRBV9	few	-	TRBJ1-5	CASDPDGSNQPQHF	TGTGCCAGCGATCCCGACGGTAGCAATCAGCCCCAGCATTTT
TRBV28	-	TRBD1	TRBJ2-7	CASSLGGQGADSYEQYF	TGTGCCAGCAGTTTAGGAGGACAGGGGGCGGATAGTTACGAGCAGTACTTC
TRBV12-3/TRBV12-4	-	-	TRBJ2-2	CASGGTLGTGELFF	TGTGCCAGTGGCGGGACCTTAGGAACCGGGGAGCTGTTTTTT
TRBV6-1	-	TRBD1	TRBJ2-2	CASSDWDSTWELFF	TGTGCCAGCAGTGACTGGGACAGCACCTGGGAGCTGTTTTTT
TRBV25-1	-	TRBD1	TRBJ2-7	CASSERDSSYEQYF	TGTGCCAGCAGTGAAAGGGACAGCTCCTACGAGCAGTACTTC
TRBV3-1	-	-	TRBJ1-1	CASSPDWNTEAFF	TGTGCCAGCAGCCCCGACTGGAACACTGAAGCTTTCTTT
TRBV11-2	-	-	TRBJ2-5	CASSLGASRASIQETQYF	TGTGCCAGCAGCTTGGGGGCCTCGAGGGCGTCAATCCAAGAGACCCAGTACTTC
TRBV15	few	-	TRBJ1-4	CATSRRGRDEKLFF	TGTGCCACCAGCAGAAGGGGCAGGGATGAAAAACTGTTTTTT
TRBV6-5	-	-	TRBJ1-2	CASSYHGSNYGYTF	TGTGCCAGCAGTTATCACGGGTCTAACTATGGCTACACCTTC
TRBV10-2	few	-	TRBJ2-7	CASSEQVYEQYF	TGCGCCAGCAGTGAGCAGGTTTACGAGCAGTACTTC
TRBV6-2/TRBV6-3	few	TRBD2	TRBJ2-1	CASSSAGDRNEQFF	TGTGCCAGCAGTTCAGCGGGAGATCGGAATGAGCAGTTCTTC
TRBV20-1	-	TRBD2	TRBJ2-7	CSAFPGPGGSYEQYF	TGCAGTGCTTTTCCCGGCCCGGGGGGCTCCTACGAGCAGTACTTC
TRBV5-1	-	TRBD1	TRBJ2-5	CASSTTGGETQYF	TGCGCCAGCAGCACTACAGGGGGCGAGACCCAGTACTTC
TRBV7-9	-	TRBD2	TRBJ2-3	CASSWAETSSTDTQYF	TGTGCCAGCAGCTGGGCCGAGACTAGCAGCACAGATACGCAGTATTTT
TRBV10-3	-	-	TRBJ1-5	CAISDGQGNQPQHF	TGTGCCATCAGTGATGGGCAGGGAAATCAGCCCCAGCATTTT
TRBV5-1	-	-	TRBJ2-3	CASSPRSGEDTQYF	TGCGCCAGCAGCCCACGGTCCGGGGAAGATACGCAGTATTTT
TRBV12-3/TRBV12-4	many	TRBD2	TRBJ2-1	CASSQTSGVYNEQFF	TGTGCCAGCAGTCAGACTAGCGGGGTTTACAATGAGCAGTTCTTC
TRBV13	-	TRBD2	TRBJ2-1	CACSSVGGAGGPGRNEQFF	TGTGCCTGCAGCTCCGTGGGGGGAGCGGGAGGCCCCGGAAGGAATGAGCAGTTCTTC
TRBV20-1	few	-	TRBJ2-7	CSARDLGRGGWHEQYF	TGCAGTGCTAGAGATCTTGGTCGAGGGGGGTGGCACGAGCAGTACTTC
TRBV7-9	few	-	TRBJ1-2	CASSFTLGSGYTF	TGTGCCAGCAGCTTTACTCTGGGGAGCGGCTACACCTTC
TRBV5-4	-	-	TRBJ2-1	CASTRRGARNEQFF	TGTGCCAGCACCCGTCGGGGGGCCAGGAATGAGCAGTTCTTC
TRBV10-2	-	-	TRBJ2-3	CASSAGDPDTQYF	TGCGCCAGCAGTGCGGGCGACCCAGATACGCAGTATTTT
TRBV5-1	few	-	TRBJ2-1	CASSKDITAYNEQFF	TGCGCCAGCAGCAAGGACATCACAGCCTACAATGAGCAGTTCTTC
TRBV29-1	few	TRBD2	TRBJ2-1	CSAEEGLAGVQIF	TGCAGCGCGGAGGAGGGACTAGCGGGAGTTCAAATCTTC
TRBV6-2/TRBV6-3	-	-	TRBJ2-2	CASTSYGLKHTNTGELFF	TGTGCCAGCACCTCCTACGGACTCAAGCACACGAACACCGGGGAGCTGTTTTTT
TRBV15	few	-	TRBJ2-1	CATSRERGVGSYNEQFF	TGTGCCACCAGCAGAGAGAGGGGAGTGGGTTCCTACAATGAGCAGTTCTTC
TRBV4-2	few	TRBD2	TRBJ2-1	CASSHPPTSGGWDEQFF	TGTGCCAGCAGCCATCCTCCGACTAGCGGGGGGTGGGATGAGCAGTTCTTC
TRBV30	-	TRBD2	TRBJ2-1	CAWGLTSGYEQFF	TGTGCCTGGGGGCTGACTAGCGGGTATGAGCAGTTCTTC
TRBV24-1	-	TRBD1	TRBJ2-3	CATSEQGKTGGFTDTQYF	TGTGCCACCAGTGAACAGGGCAAGACAGGGGGATTCACAGATACGCAGTATTTT
TRBV20-1	few	TRBD1	TRBJ1-1	CSARDGTGGRYTEAFF	TGCAGTGCTAGAGATGGGACAGGGGGCCGTTATACTGAAGCTTTCTTT
TRBV5-1	-	-	TRBJ1-2	CASSPLAGKGYTF	TGCGCCAGCAGCCCCCTGGCTGGGAAAGGCTACACCTTC
TRBV12-3/TRBV12-4	-	-	TRBJ2-1	CASRQRAGPTYNEQFF	TGTGCCAGCAGACAGAGGGCGGGGCCCACCTACAATGAGCAGTTCTTC